The rows below give T cell receptor beta chains drawn from one sample of a study of human T cells and chemical hapten exposure. TCRdb reanalysed the RACE reads using MiXCR and keeps one entry per CDR3 protein. The sample holds some 90,000 distinct CDR3 sequences; roughly 8.5% are singletons and the top ten take about 3%. Sequencing used whole blood. These receptor sequences come from a female donor in good health. Some clones in this sample may be carry-over from other donors' samples. Each CDR3 is given with its conserved first and last residue.

V gene	J gene	CDR3 protein
TRBV20-1	TRBJ1-2	CSAFLPGRYGYTF
TRBV29-1	TRBJ1-2	CSVEEVFEDFYGYTF
TRBV7-8	TRBJ2-1	CASTWGGTYNEQFF
TRBV7-8	TRBJ1-3	CASSLDSAGSGNTIYF
TRBV10-3	TRBJ2-7	CAISEGQGLDEQYF
TRBV6-6	TRBJ1-5	CASSYGRGPNQPQHF
TRBV7-9	TRBJ2-1	CASSPPSSYNEQFF
TRBV29-1	TRBJ2-1	CSVALAVNNEQFF
TRBV7-2	TRBJ1-1	CAVDNTEAFF
TRBV10-3	TRBJ1-1	CAISDRGQGRNEAFF
TRBV7-2	TRBJ2-3	CASSLFPSDTQYF
TRBV12-3/TRBV12-4	TRBJ1-4	CASSPPRGAVNEKLFF
TRBV7-2	TRBJ2-7	CASSTPRVIGQYF
TRBV7-8	TRBJ2-7	CASSSTMVGDYEQYF
TRBV20-1	TRBJ2-2	CSAPGQGSGGELFF